The following is a T cell receptor (beta chain) sequence with its context. Its target is unknown. This record comes from a study of T cell responses to AZD1222 COVID-19 vaccine. The CDR3 extends over 16 amino acids. V lost 0 bases, J lost 8 bases, and 17 bases lay in between. Germline CDR1 and CDR2: SGHDN and FVKESK. Broader study findings: Baseline seropositives among AZD1222 recipients totaled only 5 to 7.

Using immunoSEQ multiplex PCR, the repertoire was profiled, and TCRdb retains in-frame clones only, with some absent. The data show 82,000 or so clones, more than 85% seen once. The J gene is TRBJ2-1, the V gene TRBV14; D is perhaps TRBD2 (6 bases). The specimen was peripheral blood, collected on day 0 of AZD1222 vaccination. This TCR came from an adult in good health. Here the CDR3 reads CASSQDRGTQWDEQFF. In DNA, the CDR3 is TGTGCCAGCAGCCAAGATCGAGGGACTCAGTGGGATGAGCAGTTCTTC.